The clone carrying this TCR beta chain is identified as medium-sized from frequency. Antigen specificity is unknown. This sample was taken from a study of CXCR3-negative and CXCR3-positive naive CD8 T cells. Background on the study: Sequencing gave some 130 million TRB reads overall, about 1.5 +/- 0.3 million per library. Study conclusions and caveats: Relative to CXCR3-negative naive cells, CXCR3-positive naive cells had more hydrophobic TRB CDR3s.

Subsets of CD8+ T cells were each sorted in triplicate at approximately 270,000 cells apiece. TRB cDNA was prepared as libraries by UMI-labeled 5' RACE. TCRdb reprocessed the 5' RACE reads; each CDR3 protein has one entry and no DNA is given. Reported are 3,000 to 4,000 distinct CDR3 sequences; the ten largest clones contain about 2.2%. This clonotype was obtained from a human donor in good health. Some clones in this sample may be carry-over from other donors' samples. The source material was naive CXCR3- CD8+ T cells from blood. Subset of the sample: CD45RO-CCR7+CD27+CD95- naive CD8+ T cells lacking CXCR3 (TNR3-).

The CDR3 here is CSVEETGADTQYF. The chain couples TRBV29-1 to TRBJ2-3; TCRdb returns TRBD1, unconfirmable since there is no DNA. The germline gives CDR1 SQVTM, CDR2 ANQGSEA. The CDR3 totals 13 residues.